This TCR beta chain was recovered during a study of regulatory T cells in long-lasting Graves disease (TCRdb year 2021). Study-level background: In the newly diagnosed Graves' disease group, patients had been taking antithyroid drugs for less than 3 months. Patients with persistent Graves' disease were compared with patients with newly diagnosed Graves' disease using TCR sequencing and RNA sequencing of peripheral blood. The study took place in China and was registered as a clinical trial. A total of roughly 35 samples underwent TCR sequencing: approximately 13 from persistent and approximately 20 from newly diagnosed Graves' disease patients.

What the research found in general, with its limitations: Sequencing and analysis were restricted to the TCR beta chain. Preferential use of TRBV28, TRBJ1-2 and TRBJ2-5 was observed in persistent disease, whereas TRBV20-1 and TRBJ2-1 were favored in newly diagnosed disease. Patients with persistent disease shared more public clonotypes (about 2,500) than newly diagnosed patients did (966). The authors acknowledged the small sample size as a limitation that may reduce accuracy. Peripheral blood alone was examined, since thyroid tissue, which constituted the primary lesion, could not be accessed. Persistent Graves' disease patients showed lower TCR Shannon entropy and fewer highly expanded clones than newly diagnosed patients, suggesting clonal expansion.

This clonotype has at least ten counts. Its antigen is still unknown. No much larger clone exists at a distance of one base, and base qualities are not known. CDR1 and CDR2 are drawn from the germline V gene: SGHDT, YYEEEE. The CDR3 contains 13 residues, cysteine and phenylalanine counted. Only the CDR3 part of the read is kept: 39 bases, read in frame from the first base. V was cut back by 0 bases and J by 3 bases, leaving a gap of 7 bases between them. Explained via the paper, the time point label denotes: newly diagnosed GD, antithyroid drugs for less than 3 months. For both TCR sequencing and RNA sequencing, RNA was extracted from PBMCs in TRIzol. The diagnosis of Graves' disease was made according to American Thyroid Association guidelines. Patients were recruited from an endocrinology department in Xi'an, China. Each patient gave 9 to 10 milliliters of peripheral blood, collected in an EDTA anticoagulant tube. PBMCs were isolated by Ficoll Paque Plus density gradient separation without further T cell sorting. RNA quality was checked with an Agilent 2100 Bioanalyzer and agarose gel, and concentration with a NanoDrop 2000.

Library preparation was by multiplex PCR. Sequencing took place on an Illumina HiSeq 4000. iRepertoire HTBI primers and Arm-PCR amplification of CDR3 regions were used to construct TCR beta libraries. Gel purification was performed on PCR products prior to sequencing. Under the source paper's analysis protocol: Gene usage analysis of CDR3 amino acid clonotypes relied on the 55 to 80 TRBV and over 13 TRBJ segments identified across samples. COPE and FqMerger were used to merge the filtered high-quality paired reads into contigs. BLAST was used to align contigs to the IMGT TRBV, TRBD and TRBJ reference genes, and CDR3 was defined following IMGT. Any clonotype with a frequency above 0.1% was classified as a highly expanded clone. Repertoire diversity was measured by Shannon entropy, and V-J evenness by the Gini coefficient. A clonotype found in more than one individual was treated as public. TCRdb applied fastp at Q25 and MiXCR to the public reads, then kept only in-frame beta chains. Every CDR3 protein is listed once, alongside the most common genes and DNA of its rows. These V and J calls rely on TCRdb rather than the paper's analysis. The sample table shows roughly 380,000 distinct CDR3 sequences, and around 15% are seen once. Roughly 27% of the sample lies in the top ten.

The same data also went into a second study, on T cells in Graves' hyperthyroidism and ophthalmopathy. The second paper further reports: Graves' hyperthyroidism was defined as stable when no progression to ophthalmopathy occurred over 18 months of follow-up. Hyperthyroidism patients were newly diagnosed, had a disease duration of under 2 months, and were aged 18 to 65 years. Any patient with an uncontrolled infection, another autoimmune disease, pregnancy or lactation was excluded. Diagnoses relied on clinical symptoms, serum thyroxine and TRAb, thyroid ultrasound and orbital computed tomography. For the first round of RT-PCR on the TCR CDR3, the HTBI primer set was used together with the Qiagen OneStep RT-PCR kit. Most expanded thyroid clonotypes (frequency above 0.001) were also found in blood, which suggests that blood repertoires may mirror thyroid immune responses. In cross-validation, a model built on a 13 V-J signature told ophthalmopathy apart from stable hyperthyroidism with 85% to 90% sensitivity and around 84% specificity, and in testing the same model reached 80%/75%. In validation, the model predicted progression to ophthalmopathy a median of approximately 6.6 months before onset, with approximately 70% sensitivity and 72.22% specificity. A discovery cohort of about 95 patients, about 40 with Graves' ophthalmopathy and 55 to 60 with stable Graves' hyperthyroidism, was used to find distinguishing TCR V-J signatures. Prospective prediction of ophthalmopathy was tested in an independent validation cohort consisting of 18 hyperthyroidism patients and 15 or so patients who later progressed to ophthalmopathy. The approximately 98 discovery patients were randomly divided into training and test sets at a 7:3 ratio. In several Graves' hyperthyroidism patients, the study also compared T-cell repertoires from thyroid tissue with T-cell repertoires from blood. Following sampling, methimazole starting at 30 mg daily was given to hyperthyroidism patients, and high-dose intravenous methylprednisolone was given to ophthalmopathy patients. A second multiplex PCR round built the libraries, followed by size selection and purification. Paired-end sequencing of the libraries was performed with 100 bp reads on an Illumina HiSeq2000. SOAPnuke was used to process the raw data, throwing out any read that contained adapters or uncalled bases, had a mean Phred below 15, or lacked an exact constant-primer or identifier match. COPE v1.2.5 was used to merge the high-quality paired reads, and each unique nucleotide sequence was defined as a clonotype. Clonotypes were aligned to IMGT TRBV, TRBD and TRBJ reference segments using MiTCR v1.1. The analysis included only V-J combinations with a frequency above 0.0001, which together covered over 98% of the repertoires. A TCS score was defined as the ratio between F50 (clonal expansion) and ExV (chaos), using BLOSUM62-based TCRdist between CDR3 peptides within each V-J. Welch's t-statistics and random forest reduced roughly 540 V-J features to fewer than 15, which were used in a naive Bayes classifier (R e1071). Sample size was not statistically predetermined, and blinding of investigators to group allocation was not performed. According to the paper, TCR Vbeta CDR3 sequencing was carried out on about 140 peripheral blood samples, which came from fewer than 50 ophthalmopathy, some 73 hyperthyroidism and approximately 17 progressor patients.

Sequenced here: peripheral blood mononuclear cells (PBMCs), sampled at new diagnosis, from a patient treated with antithyroid drugs. This TCR was recovered from a man in his forties with Graves disease. Donor details come from another sample of the same person, matched by shared clones. Recombination joined TRBV5-6 with TRBJ2-7; the D gene is perhaps TRBD1, from 5 matching bases. The CDR3 corresponds to CASSLDRLYEQYF. Here is the DNA: TGTGCCAGCAGCTTGGACAGGCTCTACGAGCAGTACTTC.